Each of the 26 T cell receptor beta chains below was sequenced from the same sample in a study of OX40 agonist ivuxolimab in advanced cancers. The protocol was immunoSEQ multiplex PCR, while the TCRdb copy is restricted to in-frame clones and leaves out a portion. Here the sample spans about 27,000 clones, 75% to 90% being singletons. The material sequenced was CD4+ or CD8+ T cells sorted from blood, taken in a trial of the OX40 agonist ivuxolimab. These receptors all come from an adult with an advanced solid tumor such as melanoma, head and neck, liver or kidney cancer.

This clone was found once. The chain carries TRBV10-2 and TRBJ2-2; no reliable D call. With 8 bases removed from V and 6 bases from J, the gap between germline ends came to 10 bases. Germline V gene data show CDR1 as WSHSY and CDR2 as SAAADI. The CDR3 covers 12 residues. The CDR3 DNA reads TGCGCCAGCGAATCTGGCCCCGGGGAGCTGTTTTTT. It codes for CASESGPGELFF.

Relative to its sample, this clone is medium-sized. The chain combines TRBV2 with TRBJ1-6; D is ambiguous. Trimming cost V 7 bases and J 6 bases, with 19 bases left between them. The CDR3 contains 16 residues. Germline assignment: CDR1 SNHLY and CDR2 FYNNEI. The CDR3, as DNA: TGTGCCAGCACCGATGGTTGGTCCAGTGGTAATTCACCCCTCCACTTT. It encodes CASTDGWSSGNSPLHF. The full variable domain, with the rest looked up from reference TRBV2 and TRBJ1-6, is EPEVTQTPSHQVTQMGQEVILRCVPISNHLYFYWYRQILGQKVEFLVSFYNNEISEKSEIFDDQFSVERPDGSNFTLKIRSTKLEDSAMYFCASTDGWSSGNSPLHFGNGTRLTVT.

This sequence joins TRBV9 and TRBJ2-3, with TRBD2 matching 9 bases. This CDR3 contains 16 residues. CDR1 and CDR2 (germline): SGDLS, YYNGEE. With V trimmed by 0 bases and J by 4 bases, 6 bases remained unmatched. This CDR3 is CASSVGREGPADTQYF. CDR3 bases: TGTGCCAGCAGCGTAGGGCGGGAGGGTCCCGCAGATACGCAGTATTTT.

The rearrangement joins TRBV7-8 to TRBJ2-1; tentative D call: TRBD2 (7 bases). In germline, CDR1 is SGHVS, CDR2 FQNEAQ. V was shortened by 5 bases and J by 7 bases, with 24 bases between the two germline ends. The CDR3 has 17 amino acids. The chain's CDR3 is CASSAGAPGDPVNEQFF. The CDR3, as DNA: TGTGCCAGCAGCGCGGGGGCCCCGGGAGACCCAGTTAATGAGCAGTTCTTC. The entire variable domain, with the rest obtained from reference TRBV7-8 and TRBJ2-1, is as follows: GAGVSQSPRYKVAKRGQDVALRCDPISGHVSLFWYQQALGQGPEFLTYFQNEAQLDKSGLPSDRFFAERPEGSVSTLKIQRTQQEDSAVYLCASSAGAPGDPVNEQFFGPGTRLTVL.

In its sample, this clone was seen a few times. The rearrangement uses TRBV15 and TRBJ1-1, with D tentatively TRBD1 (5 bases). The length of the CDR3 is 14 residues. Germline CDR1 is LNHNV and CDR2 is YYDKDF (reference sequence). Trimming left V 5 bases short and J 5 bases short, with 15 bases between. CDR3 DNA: TGTGCCACCAGCGGGTCGGGGGGGTGGACTGAAGCTTTCTTT. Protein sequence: CATSGSGGWTEAFF.

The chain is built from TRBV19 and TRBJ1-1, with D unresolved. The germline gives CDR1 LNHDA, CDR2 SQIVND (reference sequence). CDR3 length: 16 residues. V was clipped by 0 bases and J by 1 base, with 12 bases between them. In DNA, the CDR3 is TGTGCCAGTAGTATAGATTTTGGGGAACCGAACACTGAAGCTTTCTTT. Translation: CASSIDFGEPNTEAFF.

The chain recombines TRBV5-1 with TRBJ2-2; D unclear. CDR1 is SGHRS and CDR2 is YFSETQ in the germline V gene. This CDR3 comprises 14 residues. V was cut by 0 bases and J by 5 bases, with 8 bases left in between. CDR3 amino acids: CASSLGRFTGELFF. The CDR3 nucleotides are TGCGCCAGCAGCTTGGGCAGGTTTACCGGGGAGCTGTTTTTT.

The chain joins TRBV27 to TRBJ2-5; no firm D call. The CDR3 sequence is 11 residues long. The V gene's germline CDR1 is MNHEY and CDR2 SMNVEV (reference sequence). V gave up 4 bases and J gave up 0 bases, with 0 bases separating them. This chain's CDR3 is CASSYQETQYF. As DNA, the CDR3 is TGTGCCAGCAGTTACCAAGAGACCCAGTACTTC.

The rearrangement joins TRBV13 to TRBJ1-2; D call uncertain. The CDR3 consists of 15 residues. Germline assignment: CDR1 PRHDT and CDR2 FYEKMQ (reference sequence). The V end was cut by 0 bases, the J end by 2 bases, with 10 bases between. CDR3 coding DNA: TGTGCCAGCAGCTTAGGGGCCCTACCCAACTATGGCTACACCTTC. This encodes CASSLGALPNYGYTF.

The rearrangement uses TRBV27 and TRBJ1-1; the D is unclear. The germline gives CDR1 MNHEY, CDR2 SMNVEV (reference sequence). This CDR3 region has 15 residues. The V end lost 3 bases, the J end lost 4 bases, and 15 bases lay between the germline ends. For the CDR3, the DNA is TGTGCCAGCAGTTTCTTAAGGGCGGTTGCCACTGAAGCTTTCTTT. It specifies CASSFLRAVATEAFF.

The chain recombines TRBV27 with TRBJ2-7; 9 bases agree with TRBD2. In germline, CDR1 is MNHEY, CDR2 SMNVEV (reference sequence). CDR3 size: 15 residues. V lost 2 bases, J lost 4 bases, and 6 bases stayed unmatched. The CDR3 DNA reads TGTGCCAGCAGTTTAGCGGGGGGGCAGAAGTACGAGCAGTACTTC. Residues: CASSLAGGQKYEQYF.

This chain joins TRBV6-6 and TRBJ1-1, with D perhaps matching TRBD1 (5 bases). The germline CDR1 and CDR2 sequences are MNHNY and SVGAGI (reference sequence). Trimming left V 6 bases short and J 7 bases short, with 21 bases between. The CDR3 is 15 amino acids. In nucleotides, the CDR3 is TGTGCCAGCAGCCACCAGCTAGGGACCGAACTTGAAGCTTTCTTT. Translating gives CASSHQLGTELEAFF.

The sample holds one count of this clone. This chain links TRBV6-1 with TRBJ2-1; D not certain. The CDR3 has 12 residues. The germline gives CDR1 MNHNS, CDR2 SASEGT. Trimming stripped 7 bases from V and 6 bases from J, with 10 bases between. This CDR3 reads CASTFGFNEQFF. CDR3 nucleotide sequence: TGTGCCAGCACCTTTGGGTTCAATGAGCAGTTCTTC.

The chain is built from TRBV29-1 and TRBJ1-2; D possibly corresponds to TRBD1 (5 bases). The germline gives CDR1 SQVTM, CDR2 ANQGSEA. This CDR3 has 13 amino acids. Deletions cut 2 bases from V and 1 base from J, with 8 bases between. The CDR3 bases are TGCAGCGTTGAACCAGGGATTAACTATGGCTACACCTTC. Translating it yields CSVEPGINYGYTF.

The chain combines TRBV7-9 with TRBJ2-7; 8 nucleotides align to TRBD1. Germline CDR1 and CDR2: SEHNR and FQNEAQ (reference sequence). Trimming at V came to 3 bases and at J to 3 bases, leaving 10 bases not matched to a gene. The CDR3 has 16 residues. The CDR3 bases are TGTGCCAGCAGCTTCGGACAGGGATTTGGGGTCTACGAGCAGTACTTC. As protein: CASSFGQGFGVYEQYF.

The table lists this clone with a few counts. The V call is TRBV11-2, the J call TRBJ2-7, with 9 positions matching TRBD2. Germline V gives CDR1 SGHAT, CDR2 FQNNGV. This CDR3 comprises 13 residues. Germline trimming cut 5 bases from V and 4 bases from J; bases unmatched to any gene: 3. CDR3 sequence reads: CASSPSGMYEQYF. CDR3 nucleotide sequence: TGTGCCAGCAGCCCTAGCGGGATGTACGAGCAGTACTTC.

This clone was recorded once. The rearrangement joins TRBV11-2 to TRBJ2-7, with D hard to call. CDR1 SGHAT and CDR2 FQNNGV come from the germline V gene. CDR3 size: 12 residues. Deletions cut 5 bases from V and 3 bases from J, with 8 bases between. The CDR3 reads CASSPWSYEQYF. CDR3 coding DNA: TGTGCCAGCAGCCCGTGGAGCTACGAGCAGTACTTC.

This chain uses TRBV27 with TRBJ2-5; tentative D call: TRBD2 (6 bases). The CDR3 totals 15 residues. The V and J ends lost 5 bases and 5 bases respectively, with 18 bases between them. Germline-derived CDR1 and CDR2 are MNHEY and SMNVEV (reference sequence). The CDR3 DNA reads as TGTGCCAGCAGTCCCGACGCAAGGGCGGGGGAGACCCAGTACTTC. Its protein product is CASSPDARAGETQYF.

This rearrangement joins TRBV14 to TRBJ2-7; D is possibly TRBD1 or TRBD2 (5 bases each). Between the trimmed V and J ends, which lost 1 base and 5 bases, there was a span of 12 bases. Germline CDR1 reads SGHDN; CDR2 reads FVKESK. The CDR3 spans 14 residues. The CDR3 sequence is CASSQGGVGNEQYF. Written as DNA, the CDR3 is TGTGCCAGCAGCCAAGGAGGGGTCGGCAACGAGCAGTACTTC.

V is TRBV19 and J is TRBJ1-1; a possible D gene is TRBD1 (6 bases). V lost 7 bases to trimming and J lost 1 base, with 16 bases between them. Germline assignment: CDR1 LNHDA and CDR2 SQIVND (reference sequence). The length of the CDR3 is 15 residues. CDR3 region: CASKISGTTNTEAFF. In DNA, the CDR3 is TGTGCCAGTAAAATTTCTGGGACAACGAACACTGAAGCTTTCTTT.

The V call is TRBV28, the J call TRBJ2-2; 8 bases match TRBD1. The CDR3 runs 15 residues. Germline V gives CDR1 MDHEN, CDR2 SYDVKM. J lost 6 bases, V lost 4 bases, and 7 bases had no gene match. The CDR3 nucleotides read TGTGCCAGCAGTTCACTGGGACAGGACGCCGGGGAGCTGTTTTTT. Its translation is CASSSLGQDAGELFF.

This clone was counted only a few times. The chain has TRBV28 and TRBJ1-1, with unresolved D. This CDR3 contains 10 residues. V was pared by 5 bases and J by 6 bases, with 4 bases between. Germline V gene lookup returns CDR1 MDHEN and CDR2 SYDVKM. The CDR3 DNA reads TGTGCCAGCAGTCGTGCTGAAGCTTTCTTT. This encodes CASSRAEAFF.

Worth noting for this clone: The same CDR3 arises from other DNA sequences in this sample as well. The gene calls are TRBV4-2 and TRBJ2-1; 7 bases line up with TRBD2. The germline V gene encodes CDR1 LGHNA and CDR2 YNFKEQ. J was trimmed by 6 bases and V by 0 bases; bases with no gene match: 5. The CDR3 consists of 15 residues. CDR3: CASSQEGGGGNEQFF. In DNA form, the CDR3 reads TGTGCCAGCAGCCAAGAGGGGGGGGGAGGCAATGAGCAGTTCTTC.

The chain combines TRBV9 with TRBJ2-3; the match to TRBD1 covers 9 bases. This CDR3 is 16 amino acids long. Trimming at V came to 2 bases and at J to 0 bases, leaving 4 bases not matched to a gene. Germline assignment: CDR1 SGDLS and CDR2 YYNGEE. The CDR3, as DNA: TGTGCCAGCAGCGTTAACAGGGGGCCTAGCACAGATACGCAGTATTTT. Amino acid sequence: CASSVNRGPSTDTQYF.

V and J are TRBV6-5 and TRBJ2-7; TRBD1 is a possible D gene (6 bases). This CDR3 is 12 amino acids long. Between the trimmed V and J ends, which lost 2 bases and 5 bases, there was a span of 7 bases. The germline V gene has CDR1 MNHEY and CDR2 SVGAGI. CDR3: CASSYPGDEQYF. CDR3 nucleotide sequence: TGTGCCAGCAGTTACCCAGGGGACGAGCAGTACTTC.

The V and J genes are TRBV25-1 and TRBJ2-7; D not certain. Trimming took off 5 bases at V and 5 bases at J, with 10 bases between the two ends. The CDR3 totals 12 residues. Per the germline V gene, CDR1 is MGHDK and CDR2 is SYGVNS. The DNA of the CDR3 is TGTGCCAGCAGTAAAAGGGCTAACGAGCAGTACTTC. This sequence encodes CASSKRANEQYF.